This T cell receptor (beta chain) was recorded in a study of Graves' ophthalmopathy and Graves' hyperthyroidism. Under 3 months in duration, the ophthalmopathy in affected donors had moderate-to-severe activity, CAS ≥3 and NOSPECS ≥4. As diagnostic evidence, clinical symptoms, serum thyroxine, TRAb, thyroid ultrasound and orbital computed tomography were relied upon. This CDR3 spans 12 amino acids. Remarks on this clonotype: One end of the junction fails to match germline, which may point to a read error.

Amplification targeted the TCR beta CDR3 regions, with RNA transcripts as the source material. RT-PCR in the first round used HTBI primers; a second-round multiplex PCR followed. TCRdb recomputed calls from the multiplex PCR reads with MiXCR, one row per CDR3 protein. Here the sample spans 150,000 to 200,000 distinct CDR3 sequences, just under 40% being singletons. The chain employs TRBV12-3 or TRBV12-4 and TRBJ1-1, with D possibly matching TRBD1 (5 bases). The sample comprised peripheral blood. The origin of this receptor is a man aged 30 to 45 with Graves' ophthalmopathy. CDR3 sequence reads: CASPSGTTQAFF. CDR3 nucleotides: TGTGCCAGCCCCTCAGGGACCACTCAAGCTTTCTTT.